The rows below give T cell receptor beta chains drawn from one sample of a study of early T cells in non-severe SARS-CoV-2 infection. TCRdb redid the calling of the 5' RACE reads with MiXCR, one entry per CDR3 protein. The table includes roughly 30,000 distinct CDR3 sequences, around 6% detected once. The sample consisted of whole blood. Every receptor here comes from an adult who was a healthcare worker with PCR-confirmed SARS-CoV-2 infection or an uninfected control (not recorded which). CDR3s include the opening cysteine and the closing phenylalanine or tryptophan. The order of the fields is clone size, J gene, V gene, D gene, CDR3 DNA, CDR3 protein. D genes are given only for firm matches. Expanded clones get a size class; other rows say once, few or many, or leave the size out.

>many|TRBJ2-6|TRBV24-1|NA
TGTGCCACCAGTGACGCTGGGGCCAACGTCCTGACTTTT
CATSDAGANVLTF
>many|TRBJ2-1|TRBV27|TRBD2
TGTGCCAGCAGTTTCCTAGCGGGATCGTCCCATGAGCAGTTCTTC
CASSFLAGSSHEQFF
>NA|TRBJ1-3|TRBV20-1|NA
TGCAGTGCTGAGGGCTCTGGAAACACCATATATTTT
CSAEGSGNTIYF
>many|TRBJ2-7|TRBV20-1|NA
TGCAGTGCTACCCACCCAGGCCTAGCGAACTACGAGCAGTACTTC
CSATHPGLANYEQYF
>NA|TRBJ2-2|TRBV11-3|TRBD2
TGTGCCAGCAGCTGCAAGCCCGCGGGAGAACCCACCGGGGAGCTGTTTTTT
CASSCKPAGEPTGELFF
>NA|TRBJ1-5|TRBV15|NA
TGTGCCACCAGCAGCCAGGGGTCCCAGCCCCAGCATTTT
CATSSQGSQPQHF
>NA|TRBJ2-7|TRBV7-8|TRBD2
TGTGCCAGCAGCCAAGGGACTAGCAGCCACGAGCAGTACTTC
CASSQGTSSHEQYF
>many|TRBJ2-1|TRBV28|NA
TGTGCCAGCAGTTTGCGCACAGGTAGCTCCTACAATGAGCAGTTCTTC
CASSLRTGSSYNEQFF
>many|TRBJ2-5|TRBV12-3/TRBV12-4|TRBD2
TGTGCCAGCAGCATAGCGGGAGAGCGAGAGACCCAGTACTTC
CASSIAGERETQYF
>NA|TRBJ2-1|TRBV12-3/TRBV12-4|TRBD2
TGTGCCAGCAGTTTAGGACTAGCGTTCTACAATGAGCAGTTCTTC
CASSLGLAFYNEQFF
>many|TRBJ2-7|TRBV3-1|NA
TGTGCCAGCAGCCAACAAGATCACAGGGCCCCCTACGAGCAGTACTTC
CASSQQDHRAPYEQYF
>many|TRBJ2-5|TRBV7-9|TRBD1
TGTGCCAGCACGGCCTCAGAGGGGGCTGGAGAGACCCAGTACTTC
CASTASEGAGETQYF
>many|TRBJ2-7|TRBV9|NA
TGTGCCAGCAGCGTAGGAGTCAGGGCGGACTCCTACGAGCAGTACTTC
CASSVGVRADSYEQYF
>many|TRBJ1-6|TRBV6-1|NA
TGTGCCAGCAGTGGCAGGGCCGGCTCCCCTTCACCCCTCCACTTT
CASSGRAGSPSPLHF
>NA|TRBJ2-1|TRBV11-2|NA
TGTGCCAGCAGTTCACGGAGGGGCCGCTACAATGAGCAGTTCTTC
CASSSRRGRYNEQFF
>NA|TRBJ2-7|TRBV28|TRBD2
TGTGCCAGCAGAACTCCGGGACTAGCTGGGTTGTACTTC
CASRTPGLAGLYF
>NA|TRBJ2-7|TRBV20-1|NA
TGCAGTGCTACGAAGACCTACGAGCAGTACTTC
CSATKTYEQYF
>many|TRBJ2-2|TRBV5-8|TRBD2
TGTGCCAGCATCGGACTAGCGAACACCGGGGAGCTGTTTTTT
CASIGLANTGELFF
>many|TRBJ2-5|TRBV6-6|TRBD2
TGTGCCAGCAGTTCGGGACTAGTAGAGACCCAGTACTTC
CASSSGLVETQYF
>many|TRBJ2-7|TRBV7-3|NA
TGTGCCAGCAGCTTATTATCTCAGGTTCCATACGAGCAGTACTTC
CASSLLSQVPYEQYF
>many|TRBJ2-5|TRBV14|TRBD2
TGTGCCAGCAGCCGGTTAGCGGGAGAGGCCAGACAAGAGACCCAGTACTTC
CASSRLAGEARQETQYF
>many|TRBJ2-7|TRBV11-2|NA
TGTGCCAGCAGCTTAGGGACAACCTACGAGCAGTACTTC
CASSLGTTYEQYF
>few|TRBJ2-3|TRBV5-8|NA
TGTGCCAGCGGGAGCACAGATACGCAGTATTTT
CASGSTDTQYF
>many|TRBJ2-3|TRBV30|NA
TGTGCCTGGAGTCCCCTGGGAGTAGCGGAGAGCACAGATACGCAGTATTTT
CAWSPLGVAESTDTQYF
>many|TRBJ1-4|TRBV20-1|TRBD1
TGCAGTGCTCCCGCCCCGACAGGGCTTAATGAAAAACTGTTTTTT
CSAPAPTGLNEKLFF
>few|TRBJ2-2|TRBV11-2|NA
TGTGCCAGCAGCTTACGGTCCCTCGGTGACGGGGAGCTGTTTTTT
CASSLRSLGDGELFF
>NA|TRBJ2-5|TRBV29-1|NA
TGCAGCGCACGTCAGGGTCGAGAGACCCAGTACTTC
CSARQGRETQYF
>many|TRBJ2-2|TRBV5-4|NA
TGTGCCAGCAGCCGGACTTCGAACACCGGGGAGCTGTTTTTT
CASSRTSNTGELFF
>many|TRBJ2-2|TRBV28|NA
TGTGCCAGCAGTTTTCGACTTTCGGCTACCGGGGAGCTGTTTTTT
CASSFRLSATGELFF
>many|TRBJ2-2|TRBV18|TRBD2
TGTGCCAGCTCAGCTCGGACTAGCGGGAGCTCCGGGGAGCTGTTTTTT
CASSARTSGSSGELFF
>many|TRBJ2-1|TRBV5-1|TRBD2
TGCGCCAGCAGCTCGGGACTAGCCTCCTACAATGAGCAGTTCTTC
CASSSGLASYNEQFF
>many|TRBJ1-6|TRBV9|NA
TGTGCCAGCAGCGCCACAGGGACCGATAATTCACCCCTCCACTTT
CASSATGTDNSPLHF
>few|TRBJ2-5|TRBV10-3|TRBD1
TGTGCCATCAGTTCCGGGACAGGGGATGGGGAGACCCAGTACTTC
CAISSGTGDGETQYF
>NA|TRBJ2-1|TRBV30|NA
TGTGCCGGAATGGCGGTCTCCTACAATGAGCAGTTCTTC
CAGMAVSYNEQFF
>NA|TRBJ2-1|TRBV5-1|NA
TGCGCCAGCTGCCCGGGACACCTTCTTTACAATGAGCAGTTCTTC
CASCPGHLLYNEQFF
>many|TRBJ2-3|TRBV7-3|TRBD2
TGTGCCAGCAGCTCCAGCGGGAGGGCCACCGATACGCAGTATTTT
CASSSSGRATDTQYF
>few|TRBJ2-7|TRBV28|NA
TGTGCCAGCAGTTTATCGGAGAACTACGAGCAGTACTTC
CASSLSENYEQYF
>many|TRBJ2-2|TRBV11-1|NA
TGTGCCAGCGCCCCCAGGACCGGGGAGCTGTTTTTT
CASAPRTGELFF
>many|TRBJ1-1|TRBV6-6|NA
TGTGCCAGCAGTCCATATACCGGGAGCGAAGCTTTCTTT
CASSPYTGSEAFF
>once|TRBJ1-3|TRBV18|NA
TGTGGGACGGTCTCTGGAAACACCATATATTTT
CGTVSGNTIYF
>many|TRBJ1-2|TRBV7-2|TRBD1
TGTGCCAGCAGCCCACTAGGGACAGTTGCCCACTATGGCTACACCTTC
CASSPLGTVAHYGYTF
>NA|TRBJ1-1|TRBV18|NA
TGTGCCAGCGAAAAAGGAGGGCAGTTAATGAACACTGAAGCTTTCTTT
CASEKGGQLMNTEAFF
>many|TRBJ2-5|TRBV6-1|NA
TGTGCCAGCACCCTCCCCCTTAGCGGCGGTCTTACCCAGTACTTC
CASTLPLSGGLTQYF